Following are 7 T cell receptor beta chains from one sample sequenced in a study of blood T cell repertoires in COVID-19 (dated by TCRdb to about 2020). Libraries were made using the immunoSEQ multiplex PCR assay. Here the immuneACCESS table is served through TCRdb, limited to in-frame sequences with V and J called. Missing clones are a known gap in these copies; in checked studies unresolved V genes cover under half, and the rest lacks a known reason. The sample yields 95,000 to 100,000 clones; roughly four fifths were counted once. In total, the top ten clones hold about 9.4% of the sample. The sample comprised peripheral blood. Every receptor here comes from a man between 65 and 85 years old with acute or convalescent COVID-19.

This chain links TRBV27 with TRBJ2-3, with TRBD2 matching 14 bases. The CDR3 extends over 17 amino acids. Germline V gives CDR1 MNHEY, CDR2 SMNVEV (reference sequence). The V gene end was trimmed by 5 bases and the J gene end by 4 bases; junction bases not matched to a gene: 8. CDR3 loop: CASSEGLAGVRADTQYF. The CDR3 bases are TGTGCCAGCAGTGAGGGACTAGCGGGAGTTCGGGCAGATACGCAGTATTTT.

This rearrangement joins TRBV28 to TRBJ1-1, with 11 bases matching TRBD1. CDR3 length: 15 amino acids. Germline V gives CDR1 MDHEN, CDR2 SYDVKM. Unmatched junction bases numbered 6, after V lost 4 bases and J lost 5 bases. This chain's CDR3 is CASSYGQGASTEAFF. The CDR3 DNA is TGTGCCAGCAGTTATGGACAGGGGGCGAGTACTGAAGCTTTCTTT.

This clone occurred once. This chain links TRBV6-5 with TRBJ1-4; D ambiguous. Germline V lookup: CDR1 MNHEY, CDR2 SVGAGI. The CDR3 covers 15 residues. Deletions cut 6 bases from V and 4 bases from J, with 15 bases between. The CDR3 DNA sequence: TGTGCCAGCAGCTATCAGACGACTTATAATGAAAAACTGTTTTTT. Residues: CASSYQTTYNEKLFF.

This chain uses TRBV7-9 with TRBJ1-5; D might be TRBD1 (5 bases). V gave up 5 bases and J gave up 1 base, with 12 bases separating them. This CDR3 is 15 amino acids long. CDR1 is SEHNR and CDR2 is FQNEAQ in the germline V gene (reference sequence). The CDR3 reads CASSQGDSSNQPQHF. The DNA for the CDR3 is TGTGCCAGCAGCCAGGGCGACTCGAGCAATCAGCCCCAGCATTTT.

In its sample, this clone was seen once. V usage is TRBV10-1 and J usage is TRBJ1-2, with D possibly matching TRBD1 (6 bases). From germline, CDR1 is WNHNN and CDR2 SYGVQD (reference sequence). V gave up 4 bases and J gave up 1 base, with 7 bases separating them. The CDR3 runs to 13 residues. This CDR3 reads CASSGDINYGYTF. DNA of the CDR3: TGCGCCAGCAGTGGGGACATTAACTATGGCTACACCTTC.

The CDR3 coding sequence is TGCGCCAGCAGCCAAGATAGGGGTCAACCCCTCCACTTT. Protein product: CASSQDRGQPLHF. The chain has TRBV4-3 and TRBJ1-6, with D perhaps matching TRBD1 (5 bases). The V end lost 0 bases, the J end lost 12 bases, and 9 bases lay between the germline ends. The length of the CDR3 is 13 residues. Germline V gives CDR1 LGHNA, CDR2 YSLEER.

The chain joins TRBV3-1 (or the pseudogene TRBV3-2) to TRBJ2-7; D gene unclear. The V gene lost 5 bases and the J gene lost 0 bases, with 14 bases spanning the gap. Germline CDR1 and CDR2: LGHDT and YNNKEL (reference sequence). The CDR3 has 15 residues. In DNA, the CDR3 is TGTGCCAGCAGCACCTCCTGGTCGGGCTCCTACGAGCAGTACTTC. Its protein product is CASSTSWSGSYEQYF.